The 4 T cell receptor beta chains below come from one sample, sequenced in a study of T-cell memory formation after mild COVID-19. TCRdb re-called the 5' RACE reads through MiXCR, storing one row per CDR3 protein. This sample carries hundreds of thousands of distinct CDR3 sequences, roughly 23% of them seen once, and the ten largest clones take approximately 13%. Sequenced: PBMCs or a T cell subset sorted from them (not recorded which). Receptors originate from an adult woman who had mild COVID-19 (a few samples of this study predate the infection). Cell type and time point are not known.

J is TRBJ2-5 and V is TRBV7-9; 9 bases line up with TRBD1. Losses at the gene ends were 5 bases for V and 5 bases for J; bases not matched to a gene: 9. The CDR3 spans 15 residues. The germline V gene encodes CDR1 SEHNR and CDR2 FQNEAQ (reference sequence). Here the CDR3 reads CASSVQGAAWETQYF. Here the CDR3 DNA reads TGTGCCAGCAGCGTACAGGGGGCGGCCTGGGAGACCCAGTACTTC.

V usage is TRBV30 and J usage is TRBJ1-4; 7 bases agree with TRBD1. The V and J ends lost 2 bases and 8 bases, in that order; junction bases with no gene match: 5. This CDR3 spans 13 amino acids. The V gene's germline CDR1 is GTSNPN and CDR2 SVGIG (reference sequence). In DNA form, the CDR3 reads TGTGCCTGGAGTCGTCAGGGGGTAGAAAAACTGTTTTTT. Translating gives CAWSRQGVEKLFF.

V and J are TRBV20-1 and TRBJ1-5; D gene ambiguous. V gave up 3 bases and J gave up 0 bases, with 12 bases separating them. Germline lookup yields CDR1 DFQATT and CDR2 SNEGSKA (reference sequence). The CDR3 covers 15 residues. CDR3 residues: CSARRVSLSNQPQHF. The CDR3 DNA follows: TGCAGTGCTAGGCGGGTTTCGCTTAGCAATCAGCCCCAGCATTTT.

The chain couples TRBV5-1 to TRBJ2-1; D may be TRBD1 or TRBD2 (5 bases each). Germline V gene data show CDR1 as SGHRS and CDR2 as YFSETQ. CDR3 length: 13 amino acids. V lost 4 bases and J lost 6, with 11 bases in between. Here the CDR3 reads CASSIGTGNEQFF. In nucleotides, the CDR3 is TGCGCCAGCAGCATCGGGACGGGCAATGAGCAGTTCTTC.